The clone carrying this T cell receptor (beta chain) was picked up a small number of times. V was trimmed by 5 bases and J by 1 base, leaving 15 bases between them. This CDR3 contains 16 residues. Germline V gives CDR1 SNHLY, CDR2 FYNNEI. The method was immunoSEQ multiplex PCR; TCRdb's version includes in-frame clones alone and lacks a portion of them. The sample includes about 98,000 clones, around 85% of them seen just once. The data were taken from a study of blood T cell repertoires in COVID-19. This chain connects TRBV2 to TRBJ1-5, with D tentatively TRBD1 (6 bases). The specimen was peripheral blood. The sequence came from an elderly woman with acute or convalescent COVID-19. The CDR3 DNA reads TGTGCCAGCAGTTATACAGGGTTTTTGAGCAATCAGCCCCAGCATTTT. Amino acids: CASSYTGFLSNQPQHF.